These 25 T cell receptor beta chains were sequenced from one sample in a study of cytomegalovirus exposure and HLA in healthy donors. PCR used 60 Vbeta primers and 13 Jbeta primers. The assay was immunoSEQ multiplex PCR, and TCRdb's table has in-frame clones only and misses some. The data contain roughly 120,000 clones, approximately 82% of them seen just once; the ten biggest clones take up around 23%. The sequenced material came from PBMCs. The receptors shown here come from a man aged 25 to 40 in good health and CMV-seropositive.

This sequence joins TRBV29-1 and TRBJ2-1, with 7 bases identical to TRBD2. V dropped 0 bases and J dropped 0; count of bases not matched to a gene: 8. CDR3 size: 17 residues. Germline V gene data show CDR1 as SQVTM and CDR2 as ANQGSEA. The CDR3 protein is CSVEDPSGESSYNEQFF. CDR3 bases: TGCAGCGTTGAAGATCCCAGCGGGGAAAGCTCCTACAATGAGCAGTTCTTC.

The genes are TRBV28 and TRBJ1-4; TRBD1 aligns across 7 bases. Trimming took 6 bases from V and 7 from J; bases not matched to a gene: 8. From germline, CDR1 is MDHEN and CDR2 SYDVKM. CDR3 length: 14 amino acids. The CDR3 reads CASSSGTVPEKLFF. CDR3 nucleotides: TGTGCCAGCAGCTCCGGGACAGTTCCTGAAAAACTGTTTTTT.

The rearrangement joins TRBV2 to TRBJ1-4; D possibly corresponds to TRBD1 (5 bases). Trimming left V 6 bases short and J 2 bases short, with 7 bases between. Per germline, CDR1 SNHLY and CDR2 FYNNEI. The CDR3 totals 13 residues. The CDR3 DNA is TGTGCCAGCAGCAGGGCTACTAATGAAAAACTGTTTTTT. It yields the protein CASSRATNEKLFF.

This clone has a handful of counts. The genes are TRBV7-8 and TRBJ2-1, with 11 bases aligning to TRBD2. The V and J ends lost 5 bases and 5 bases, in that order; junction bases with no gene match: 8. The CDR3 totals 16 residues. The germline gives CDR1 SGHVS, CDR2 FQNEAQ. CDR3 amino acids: CASSVVTSGGNNEQFF. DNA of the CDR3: TGTGCCAGCAGCGTCGTAACTAGCGGGGGAAACAATGAGCAGTTCTTC.

The CDR3 loop is CASSIWGGLASKTQYF. CDR3 nucleotides: TGTGCCAGCTCCATATGGGGGGGCCTAGCGTCAAAGACCCAGTACTTC. The chain carries TRBV5-6 and TRBJ2-5; maybe TRBD2 (7 bases). Germline lookup yields CDR1 SGHDT and CDR2 YYEEEE. The V end lost 7 bases, the J end lost 6 bases, and 25 bases lay between the germline ends. The CDR3 spans 16 residues.

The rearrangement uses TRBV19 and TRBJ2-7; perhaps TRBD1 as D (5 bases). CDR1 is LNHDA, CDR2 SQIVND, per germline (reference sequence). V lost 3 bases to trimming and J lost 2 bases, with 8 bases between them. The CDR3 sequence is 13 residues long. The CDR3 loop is CASSIGRAYEQYF. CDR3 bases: TGTGCCAGTAGTATTGGCAGGGCCTACGAGCAGTACTTC.

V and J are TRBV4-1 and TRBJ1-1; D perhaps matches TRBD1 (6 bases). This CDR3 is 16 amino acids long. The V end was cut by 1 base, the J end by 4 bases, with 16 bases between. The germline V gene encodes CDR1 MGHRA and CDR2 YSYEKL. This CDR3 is CASSQGVTQGFTEAFF. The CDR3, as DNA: TGCGCCAGCAGCCAAGGGGTTACACAGGGTTTCACTGAAGCTTTCTTT.

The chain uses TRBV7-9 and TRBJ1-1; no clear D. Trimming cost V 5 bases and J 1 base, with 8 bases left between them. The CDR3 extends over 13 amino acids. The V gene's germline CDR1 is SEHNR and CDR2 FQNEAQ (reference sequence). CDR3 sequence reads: CASSRRGNTEAFF. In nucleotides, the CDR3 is TGTGCCAGCAGCCGGCGGGGGAACACTGAAGCTTTCTTT.

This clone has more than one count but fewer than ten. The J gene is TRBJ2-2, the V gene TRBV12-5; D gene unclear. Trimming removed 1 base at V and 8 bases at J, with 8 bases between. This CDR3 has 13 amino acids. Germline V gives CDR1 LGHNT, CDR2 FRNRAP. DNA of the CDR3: TGTGCTAGTGGTTTGGGGCTGGCTGGGGAGCTGTTTTTT. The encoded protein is CASGLGLAGELFF.

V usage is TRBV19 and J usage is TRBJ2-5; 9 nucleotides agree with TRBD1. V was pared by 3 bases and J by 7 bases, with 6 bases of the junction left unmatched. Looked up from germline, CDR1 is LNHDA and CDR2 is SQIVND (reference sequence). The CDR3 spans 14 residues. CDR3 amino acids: CASSILSQGATQYF. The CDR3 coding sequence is TGTGCCAGTAGTATCCTCTCACAGGGGGCGACCCAGTACTTC.

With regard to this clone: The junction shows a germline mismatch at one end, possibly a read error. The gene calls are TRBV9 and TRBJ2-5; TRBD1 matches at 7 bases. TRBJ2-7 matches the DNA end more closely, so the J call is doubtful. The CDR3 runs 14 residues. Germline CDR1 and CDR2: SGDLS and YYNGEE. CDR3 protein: CASSVGGGSNEQYF. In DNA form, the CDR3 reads TGTGCCAGCAGCGTAGGAGGGGGCTCCAACGAGCAGTACTTC.

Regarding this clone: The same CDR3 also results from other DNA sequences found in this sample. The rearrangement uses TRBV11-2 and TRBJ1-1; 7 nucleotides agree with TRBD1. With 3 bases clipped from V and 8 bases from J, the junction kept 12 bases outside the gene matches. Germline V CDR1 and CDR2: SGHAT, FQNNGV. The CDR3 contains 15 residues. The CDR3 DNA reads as TGTGCCAGCAGCTTCTGGGGGCAAGGGGGCTCCGAAGCTTTCTTT. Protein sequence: CASSFWGQGGSEAFF.

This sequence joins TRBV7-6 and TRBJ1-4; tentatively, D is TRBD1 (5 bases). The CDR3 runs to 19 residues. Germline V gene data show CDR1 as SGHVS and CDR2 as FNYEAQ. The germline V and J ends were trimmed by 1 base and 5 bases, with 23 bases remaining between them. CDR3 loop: CASSLVLQVSRKANEKLFF. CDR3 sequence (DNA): TGTGCCAGCAGCTTAGTATTACAGGTCTCGAGGAAGGCCAATGAAAAACTGTTTTTT.

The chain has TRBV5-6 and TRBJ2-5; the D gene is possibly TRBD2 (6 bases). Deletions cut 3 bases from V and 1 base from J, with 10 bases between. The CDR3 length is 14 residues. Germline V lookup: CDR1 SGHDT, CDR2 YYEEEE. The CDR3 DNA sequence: TGTGCCAGCAGCTCCTGGGGACTCCAAGAGACCCAGTACTTC. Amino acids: CASSSWGLQETQYF.

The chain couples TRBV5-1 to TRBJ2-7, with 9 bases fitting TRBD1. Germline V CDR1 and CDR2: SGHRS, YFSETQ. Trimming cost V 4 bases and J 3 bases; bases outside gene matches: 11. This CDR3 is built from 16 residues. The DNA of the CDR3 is TGCGCCAGCAGCCCAAGTACCGGGACAGGGCGCTACGAGCAGTACTTC. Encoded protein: CASSPSTGTGRYEQYF.

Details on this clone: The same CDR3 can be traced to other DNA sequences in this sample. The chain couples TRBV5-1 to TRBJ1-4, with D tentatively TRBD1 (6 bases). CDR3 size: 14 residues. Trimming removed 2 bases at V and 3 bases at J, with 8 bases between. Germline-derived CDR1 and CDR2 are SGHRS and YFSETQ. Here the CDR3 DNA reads TGCGCCAGCAGCTTACAGGGAGCTAATGAAAAACTGTTTTTT. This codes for CASSLQGANEKLFF.

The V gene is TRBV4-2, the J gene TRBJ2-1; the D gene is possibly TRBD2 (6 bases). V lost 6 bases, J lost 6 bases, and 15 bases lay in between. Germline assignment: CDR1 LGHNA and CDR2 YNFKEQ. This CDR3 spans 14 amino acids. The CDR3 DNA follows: TGTGCCAGCAGGGCCGAGGGACTTTCCAATGAGCAGTTCTTC. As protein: CASRAEGLSNEQFF.

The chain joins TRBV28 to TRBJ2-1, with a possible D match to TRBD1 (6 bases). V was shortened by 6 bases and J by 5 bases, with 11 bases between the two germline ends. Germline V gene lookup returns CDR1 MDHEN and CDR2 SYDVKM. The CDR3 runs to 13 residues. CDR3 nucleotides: TGTGCCAGCAGGACAGGACTTGACAATGAGCAGTTCTTC. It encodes CASRTGLDNEQFF.

CDR3: CASSVTSGSSYEQYF. The CDR3 DNA reads as TGTGCCAGCAGCGTAACTAGCGGTAGCTCCTACGAGCAGTACTTC. The chain employs TRBV5-4 and TRBJ2-7, with 8 bases identical to TRBD2. V dropped 4 bases and J dropped 0; count of bases not matched to a gene: 6. Germline CDR1 and CDR2: SGHNT and YYREEE (reference sequence). The CDR3 is made up of 15 amino acids.

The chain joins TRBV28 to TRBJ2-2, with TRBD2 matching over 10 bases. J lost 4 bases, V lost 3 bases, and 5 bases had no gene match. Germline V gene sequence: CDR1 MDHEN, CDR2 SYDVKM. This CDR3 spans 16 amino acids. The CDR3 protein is CASSFSGRSPTGELFF. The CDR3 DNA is TGTGCCAGCAGTTTTAGCGGGAGGTCCCCCACCGGGGAGCTGTTTTTT.

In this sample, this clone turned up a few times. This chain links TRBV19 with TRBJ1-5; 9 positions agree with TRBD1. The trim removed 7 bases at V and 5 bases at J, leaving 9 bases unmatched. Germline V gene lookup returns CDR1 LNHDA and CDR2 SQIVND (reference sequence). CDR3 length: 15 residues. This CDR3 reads CASTRQGVPHQPQHF. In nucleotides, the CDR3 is TGTGCCAGTACCAGACAGGGGGTCCCTCATCAGCCCCAGCATTTT.

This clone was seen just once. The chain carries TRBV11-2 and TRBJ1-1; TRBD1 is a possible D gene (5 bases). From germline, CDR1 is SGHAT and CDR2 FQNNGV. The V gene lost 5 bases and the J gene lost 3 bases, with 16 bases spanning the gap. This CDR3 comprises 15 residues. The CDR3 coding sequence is TGTGCCAGCAGCCCAAGGGCAGGGTCCTACACTGAAGCTTTCTTT. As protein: CASSPRAGSYTEAFF.

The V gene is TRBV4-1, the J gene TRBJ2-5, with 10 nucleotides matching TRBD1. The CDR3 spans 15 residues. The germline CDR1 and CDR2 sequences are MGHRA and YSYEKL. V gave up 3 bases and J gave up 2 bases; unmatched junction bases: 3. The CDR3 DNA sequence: TGCGCCAGCAGCCACCTGGGACAGGGGCAAGAGACCCAGTACTTC. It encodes CASSHLGQGQETQYF.

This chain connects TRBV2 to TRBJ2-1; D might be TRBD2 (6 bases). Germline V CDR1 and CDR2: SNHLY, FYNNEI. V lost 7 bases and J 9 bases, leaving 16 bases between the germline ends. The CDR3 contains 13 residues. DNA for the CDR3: TGTGCCAGCACCAGACTAGTGGACCGTGAGCAGTTCTTC. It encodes CASTRLVDREQFF. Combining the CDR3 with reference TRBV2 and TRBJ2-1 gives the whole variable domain EPEVTQTPSHQVTQMGQEVILRCVPISNHLYFYWYRQILGQKVEFLVSFYNNEISEKSEIFDDQFSVERPDGSNFTLKIRSTKLEDSAMYFCASTRLVDREQFFGPGTRLTVL.

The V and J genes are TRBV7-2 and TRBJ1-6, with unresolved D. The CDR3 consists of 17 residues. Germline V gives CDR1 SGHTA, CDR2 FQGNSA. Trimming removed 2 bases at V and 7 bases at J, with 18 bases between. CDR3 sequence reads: CASSLLIAGRSNSPLHF. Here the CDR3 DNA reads TGTGCCAGCAGCTTACTTATTGCGGGCCGGTCGAATTCACCCCTCCACTTT.